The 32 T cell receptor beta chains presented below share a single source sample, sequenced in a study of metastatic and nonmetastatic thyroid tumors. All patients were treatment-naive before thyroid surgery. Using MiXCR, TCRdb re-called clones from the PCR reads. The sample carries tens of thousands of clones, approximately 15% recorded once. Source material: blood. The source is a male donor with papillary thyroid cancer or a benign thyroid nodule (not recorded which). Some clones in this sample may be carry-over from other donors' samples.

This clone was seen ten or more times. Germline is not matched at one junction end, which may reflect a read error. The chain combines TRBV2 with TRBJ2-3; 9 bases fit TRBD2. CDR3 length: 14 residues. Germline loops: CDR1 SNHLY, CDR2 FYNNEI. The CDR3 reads CASKAGGSTDPQYF. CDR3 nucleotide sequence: TGTGCCAGCAAAGCGGGAGGTAGCACAGATCCGCAGTATTTT.

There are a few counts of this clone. The CDR3, as DNA: TGTGCCAGCAGTGGTCAGGTCGACGCCGGGGAGCTGTTTTTT. Protein product: CASSGQVDAGELFF. The chain joins TRBV28 to TRBJ2-2; D is uncertain. With 5 bases removed from V and 6 bases from J, the gap between germline ends came to 13 bases. CDR3 length: 14 residues. Germline CDR1 MDHEN, CDR2 SYDVKM.

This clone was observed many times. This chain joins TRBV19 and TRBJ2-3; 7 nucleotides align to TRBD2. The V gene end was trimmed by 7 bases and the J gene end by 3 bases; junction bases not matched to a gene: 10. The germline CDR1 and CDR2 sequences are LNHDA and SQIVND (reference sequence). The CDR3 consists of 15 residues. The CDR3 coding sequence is TGTGCCAGTAAAATGACCAGCGGGAAAACAGATACGCAGTATTTT. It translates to CASKMTSGKTDTQYF.

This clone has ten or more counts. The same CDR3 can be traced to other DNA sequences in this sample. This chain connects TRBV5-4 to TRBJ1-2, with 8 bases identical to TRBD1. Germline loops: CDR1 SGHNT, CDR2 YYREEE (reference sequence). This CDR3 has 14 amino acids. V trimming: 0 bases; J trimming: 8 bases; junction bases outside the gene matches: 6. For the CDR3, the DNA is TGTGCCAGCAGCTTGGCCGGCAGGGGGCGAGGCTACACCTTC. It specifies CASSLAGRGRGYTF. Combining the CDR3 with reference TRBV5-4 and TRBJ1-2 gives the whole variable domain ETGVTQSPTHLIKTRGQQVTLRCSSQSGHNTVSWYQQALGQGPQFIFQYYREEENGRGNFPPRFSGLQFPNYSSELNVNALELDDSALYLCASSLAGRGRGYTFGSGTRLTVV.

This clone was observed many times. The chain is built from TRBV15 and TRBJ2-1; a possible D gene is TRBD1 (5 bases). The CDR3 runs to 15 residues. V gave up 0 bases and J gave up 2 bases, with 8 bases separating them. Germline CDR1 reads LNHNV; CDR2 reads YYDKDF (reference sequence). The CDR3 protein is CATSRERQTYNEQFF. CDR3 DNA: TGTGCCACCAGCAGAGAGCGACAGACCTACAATGAGCAGTTCTTC.

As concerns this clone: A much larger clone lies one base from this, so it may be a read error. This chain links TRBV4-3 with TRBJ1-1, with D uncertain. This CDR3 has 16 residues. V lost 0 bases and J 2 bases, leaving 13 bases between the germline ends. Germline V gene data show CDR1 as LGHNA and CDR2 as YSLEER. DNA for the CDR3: TGCGCCAGCAGCCAAGACGCCCCAGTTTTTAACACTGAAGCTTTCTTT. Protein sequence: CASSQDAPVFNTEAFF.

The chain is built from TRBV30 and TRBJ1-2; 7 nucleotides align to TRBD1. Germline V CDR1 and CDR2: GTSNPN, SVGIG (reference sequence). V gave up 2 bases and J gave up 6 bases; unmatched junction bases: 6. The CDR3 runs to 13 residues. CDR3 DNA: TGTGCCTGGAGTCGTATAGGGGGCGATGGCTACACCTTC. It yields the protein CAWSRIGGDGYTF.

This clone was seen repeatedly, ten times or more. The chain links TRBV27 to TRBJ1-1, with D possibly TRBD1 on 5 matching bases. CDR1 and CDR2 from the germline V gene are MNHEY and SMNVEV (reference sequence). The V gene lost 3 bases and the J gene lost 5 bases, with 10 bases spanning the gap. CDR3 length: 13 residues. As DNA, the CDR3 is TGTGCCAGCAGTTTGAGGGGATCGACTGAAGCTTTCTTT. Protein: CASSLRGSTEAFF.

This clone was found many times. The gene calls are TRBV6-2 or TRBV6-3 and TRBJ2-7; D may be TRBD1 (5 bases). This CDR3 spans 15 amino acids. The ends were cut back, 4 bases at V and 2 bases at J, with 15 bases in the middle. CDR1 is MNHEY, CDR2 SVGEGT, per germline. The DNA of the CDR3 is TGTGCCAGCAGTTGGAAGGGCCAGGGCCCCTACGAGCAGTACTTC. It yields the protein CASSWKGQGPYEQYF.

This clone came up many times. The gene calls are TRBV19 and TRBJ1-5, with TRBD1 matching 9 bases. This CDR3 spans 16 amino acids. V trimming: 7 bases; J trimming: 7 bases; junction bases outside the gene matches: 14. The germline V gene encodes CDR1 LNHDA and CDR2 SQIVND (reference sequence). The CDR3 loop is CASTPQGQGGGQPQHF. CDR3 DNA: TGTGCCAGTACCCCGCAGGGACAGGGAGGCGGGCAGCCCCAGCATTTT.

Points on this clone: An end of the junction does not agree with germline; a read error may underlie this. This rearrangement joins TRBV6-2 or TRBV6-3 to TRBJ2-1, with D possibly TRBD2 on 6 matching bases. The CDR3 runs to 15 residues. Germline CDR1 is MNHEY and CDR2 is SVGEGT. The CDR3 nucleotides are TGTGCCAGCAGGGCCAACGGGAGCTCCTACAACGAGCAGTTCTTC. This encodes CASRANGSSYNEQFF.

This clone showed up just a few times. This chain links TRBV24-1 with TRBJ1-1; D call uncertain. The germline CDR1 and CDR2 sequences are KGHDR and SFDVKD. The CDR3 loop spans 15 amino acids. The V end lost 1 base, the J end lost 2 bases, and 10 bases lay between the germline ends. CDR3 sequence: CATSDFGGSNTEAFF. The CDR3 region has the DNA TGTGCCACCAGTGATTTTGGTGGGTCTAACACTGAAGCTTTCTTT.

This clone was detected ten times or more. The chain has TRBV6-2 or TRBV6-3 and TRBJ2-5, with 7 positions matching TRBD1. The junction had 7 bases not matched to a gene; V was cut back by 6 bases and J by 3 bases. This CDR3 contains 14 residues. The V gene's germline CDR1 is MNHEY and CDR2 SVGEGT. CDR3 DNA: TGTGCCAGCAGAAGGACAGGATCCAAAGAGACCCAGTACTTC. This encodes CASRRTGSKETQYF.

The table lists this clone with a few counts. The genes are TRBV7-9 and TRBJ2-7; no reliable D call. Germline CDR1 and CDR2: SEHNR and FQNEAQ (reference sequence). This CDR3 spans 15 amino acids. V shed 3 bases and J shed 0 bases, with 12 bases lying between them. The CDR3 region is CASSFVGSSSYEQYF. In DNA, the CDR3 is TGTGCCAGCAGCTTTGTTGGGTCTAGCTCCTACGAGCAGTACTTC.

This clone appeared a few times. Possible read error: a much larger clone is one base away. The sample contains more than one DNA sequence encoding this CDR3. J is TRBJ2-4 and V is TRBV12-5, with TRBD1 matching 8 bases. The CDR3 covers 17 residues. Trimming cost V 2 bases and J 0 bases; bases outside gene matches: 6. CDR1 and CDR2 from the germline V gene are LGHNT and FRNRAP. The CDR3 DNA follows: TGTGCTAGTGGTTTGTCCGGGGGACAGGTAGCCAAAAACATTCAGTACTTC. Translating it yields CASGLSGGQVAKNIQYF.

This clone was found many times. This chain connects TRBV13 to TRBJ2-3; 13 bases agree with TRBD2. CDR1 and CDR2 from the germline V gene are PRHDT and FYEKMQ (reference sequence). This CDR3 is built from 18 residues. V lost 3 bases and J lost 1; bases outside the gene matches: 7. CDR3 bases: TGTGCCAGCAGCTTTACTAGCGGGGGGGCTCTCGGCACAGATACGCAGTATTTT. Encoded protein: CASSFTSGGALGTDTQYF.

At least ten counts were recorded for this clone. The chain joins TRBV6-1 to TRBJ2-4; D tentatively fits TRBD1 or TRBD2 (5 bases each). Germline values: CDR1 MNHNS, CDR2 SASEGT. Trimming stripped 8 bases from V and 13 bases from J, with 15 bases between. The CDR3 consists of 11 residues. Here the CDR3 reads CASGDEGLQYF. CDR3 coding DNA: TGTGCCAGCGGGGACGAGGGGTTACAGTACTTC.

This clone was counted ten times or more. Written as DNA, the CDR3 is TGCAGTGCTAGACCCGGACAGGTCCTCAATCAGCCCCAGCATTTT. Amino acid sequence: CSARPGQVLNQPQHF. The V gene is TRBV20-1, the J gene TRBJ1-5; TRBD1 matches at 7 bases. This CDR3 has 15 amino acids. Germline trimming cut 2 bases from V and 3 bases from J; bases unmatched to any gene: 7. Per germline, CDR1 DFQATT and CDR2 SNEGSKA (reference sequence).

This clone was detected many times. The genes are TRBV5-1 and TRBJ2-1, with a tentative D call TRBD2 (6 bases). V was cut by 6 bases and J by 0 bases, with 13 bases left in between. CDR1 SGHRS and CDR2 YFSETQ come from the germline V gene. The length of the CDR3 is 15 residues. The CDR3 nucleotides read TGCGCCAGCACGGAGGTAGCGGCCTCCTACAATGAGCAGTTCTTC. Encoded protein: CASTEVAASYNEQFF.

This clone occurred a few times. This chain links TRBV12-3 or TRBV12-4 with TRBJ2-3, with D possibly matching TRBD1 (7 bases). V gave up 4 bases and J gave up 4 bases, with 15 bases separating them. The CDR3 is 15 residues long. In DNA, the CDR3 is TGTGCCAGCAGTTCACGACAGGGCGGGGCAGATACGCAGTATTTT. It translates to CASSSRQGGADTQYF.

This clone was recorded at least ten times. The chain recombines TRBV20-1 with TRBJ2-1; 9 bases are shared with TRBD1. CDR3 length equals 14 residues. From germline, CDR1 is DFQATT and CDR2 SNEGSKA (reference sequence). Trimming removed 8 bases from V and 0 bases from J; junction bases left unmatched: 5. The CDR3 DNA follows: TGCAGTCAACAGGGGGCGGACTCCTACAATGAGCAGTTCTTC. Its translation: CSQQGADSYNEQFF.

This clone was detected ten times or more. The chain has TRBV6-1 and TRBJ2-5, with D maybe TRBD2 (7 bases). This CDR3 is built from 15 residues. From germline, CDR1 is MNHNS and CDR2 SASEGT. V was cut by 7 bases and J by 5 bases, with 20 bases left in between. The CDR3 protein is CASKEGGAGEETQYF. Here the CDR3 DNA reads TGTGCCAGCAAGGAGGGGGGCGCGGGGGAGGAGACCCAGTACTTC.

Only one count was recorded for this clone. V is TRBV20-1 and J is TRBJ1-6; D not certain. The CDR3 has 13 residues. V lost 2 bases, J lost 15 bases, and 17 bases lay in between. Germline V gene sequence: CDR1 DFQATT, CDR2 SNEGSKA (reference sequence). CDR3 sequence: CSARFTTVLGLHF. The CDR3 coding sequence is TGCAGTGCTAGATTTACCACAGTGTTAGGCCTCCACTTT.

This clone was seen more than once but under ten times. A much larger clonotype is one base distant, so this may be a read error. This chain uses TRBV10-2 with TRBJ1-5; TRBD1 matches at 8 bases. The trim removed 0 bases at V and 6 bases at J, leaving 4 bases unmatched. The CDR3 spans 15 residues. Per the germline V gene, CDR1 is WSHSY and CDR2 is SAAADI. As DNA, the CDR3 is TGCGCCAGCAGTGAGTCCGGACAGGGTAGTCAGCCCCAGCATTTT. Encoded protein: CASSESGQGSQPQHF.

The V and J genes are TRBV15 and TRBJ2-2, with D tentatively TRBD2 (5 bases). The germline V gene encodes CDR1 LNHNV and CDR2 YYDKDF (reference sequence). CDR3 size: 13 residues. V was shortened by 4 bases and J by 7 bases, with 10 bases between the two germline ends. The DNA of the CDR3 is TGTGCCACCAGCATAACTAGGGTCGGGGAGCTGTTTTTT. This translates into CATSITRVGELFF.

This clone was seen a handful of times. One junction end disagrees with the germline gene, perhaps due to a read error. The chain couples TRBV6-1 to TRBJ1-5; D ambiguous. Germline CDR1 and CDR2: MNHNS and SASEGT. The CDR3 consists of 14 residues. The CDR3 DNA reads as TGTGCCAGCAGTGAAACTGATAGCAATCAGCCGCAGCATTTT. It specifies CASSETDSNQPQHF.

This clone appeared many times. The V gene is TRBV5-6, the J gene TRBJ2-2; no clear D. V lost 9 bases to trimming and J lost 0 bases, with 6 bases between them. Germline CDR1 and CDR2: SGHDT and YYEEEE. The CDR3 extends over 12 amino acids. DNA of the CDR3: TGTGCCACATATACGAACACCGGGGAGCTGTTTTTT. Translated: CATYTNTGELFF.

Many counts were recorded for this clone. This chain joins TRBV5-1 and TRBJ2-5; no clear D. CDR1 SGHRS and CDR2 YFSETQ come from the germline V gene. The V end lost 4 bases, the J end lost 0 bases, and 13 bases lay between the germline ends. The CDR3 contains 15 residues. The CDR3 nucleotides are TGCGCCAGCAGCCGTGACGGCTCGTACCAAGAGACCCAGTACTTC. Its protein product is CASSRDGSYQETQYF.

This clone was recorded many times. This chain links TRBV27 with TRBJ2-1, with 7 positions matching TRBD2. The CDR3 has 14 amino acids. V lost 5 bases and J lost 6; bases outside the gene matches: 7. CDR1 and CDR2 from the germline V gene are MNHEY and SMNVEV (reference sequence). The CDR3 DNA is TGTGCCAGCAGTGTCCCGGGACTACTCAATGAGCAGTTCTTC. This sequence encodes CASSVPGLLNEQFF.

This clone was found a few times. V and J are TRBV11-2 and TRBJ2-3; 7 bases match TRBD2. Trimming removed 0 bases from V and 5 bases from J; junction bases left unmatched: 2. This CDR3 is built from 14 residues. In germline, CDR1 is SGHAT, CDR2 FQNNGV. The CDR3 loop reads CASSLEASGDTQYF. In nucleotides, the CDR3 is TGTGCCAGCAGCTTAGAGGCTAGCGGAGATACGCAGTATTTT.

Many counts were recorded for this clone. The CDR3 protein is CASSLAGNTIYF. DNA for the CDR3: TGTGCCAGCAGTTTAGCTGGAAACACCATATATTTT. The chain has TRBV28 and TRBJ1-3; D is uncertain. This CDR3 region has 12 residues. The ends were cut back, 2 bases at V and 2 bases at J, with 1 base in the middle. The germline V gene has CDR1 MDHEN and CDR2 SYDVKM.

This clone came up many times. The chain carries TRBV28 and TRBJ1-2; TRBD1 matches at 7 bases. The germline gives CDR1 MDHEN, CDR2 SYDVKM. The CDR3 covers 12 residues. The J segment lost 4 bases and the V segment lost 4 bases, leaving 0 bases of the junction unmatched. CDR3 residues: CASSWDSYGYTF. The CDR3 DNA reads TGTGCCAGCAGTTGGGACAGCTATGGCTACACCTTC.